The rows below give T cell receptor beta chains drawn from one sample of a study of regulatory T cells in long-lasting Graves disease. Via MiXCR, TCRdb re-called the multiplex PCR reads, giving one row per CDR3 protein. This table has around 500,000 distinct CDR3 sequences, more than 15% appearing once. This sample was shared with a second study, whose subject was T cells in Graves' hyperthyroidism and ophthalmopathy.

The specimen comprised peripheral blood mononuclear cells (PBMCs), sampled at new diagnosis, from a patient treated with antithyroid drugs. These receptors all come from a woman aged 40-65 years with Graves disease. Both conserved end residues are part of each CDR3. The D gene is left open where the match is weak. Size is stated for part of the rows, as once, few or many counts, or as a class when the clone is expanded.

J gene,D gene,clone size,V gene,CDR3 DNA,CDR3 protein
TRBJ1-2,TRBD1,few,TRBV5-5,TGTGCCAGCAGCTCTCTCGGACCGGGACAGGGGGTTTCCTATGCTGGCTACACCTTC,CASSSLGPGQGVSYAGYTF
TRBJ2-7,-,-,TRBV19,TGTGCCAGTAGTAGACGGGACGCTGAGCAGTACTTC,CASSRRDAEQYF
TRBJ1-1,TRBD1,many,TRBV12-3/TRBV12-4,TGTGCCGTCAGGGGGACGTCATACACTGAAGCTTTCTTT,CAVRGTSYTEAFF
TRBJ2-2,TRBD2,many,TRBV3-1,TGTGCCAGCAGCCAGCTAGCGGGCCCCACCGGGGAGCTGTTTTTT,CASSQLAGPTGELFF
TRBJ2-3,-,many,TRBV10-2,TGCGCCAGCAGTGGATTTGGAGATACGCAGTATTTT,CASSGFGDTQYF
TRBJ2-4,-,many,TRBV19,TGTGCCAGCAGCCCCGGGAAAAACATTCAGTACTTC,CASSPGKNIQYF
TRBJ1-5,-,few,TRBV5-6,TGTGCCAGCAGCACCGTTTCCAGCCCTCAGCCCCAGCATTTT,CASSTVSSPQPQHF
TRBJ1-6,-,many,TRBV7-9,TGTGCCAGCAGCGACCCGCGGGGCATGTTTTCACCCCTCCACTTT,CASSDPRGMFSPLHF
TRBJ1-1,-,-,TRBV19,TGTGCCAGTAAGTTCCGGGGCAACACTGAAGCTTTCTTT,CASKFRGNTEAFF
TRBJ1-1,-,many,TRBV5-4,TGTGCCAGCAGCTTGGGGGGGCGCTGGGCTGAAGCTTTCTTT,CASSLGGRWAEAFF
TRBJ1-1,-,many,TRBV6-9,TGTGCCAGCAGTTACCGCCGGGACACGGGGTATGGCACTGAAGCTTTCTTT,CASSYRRDTGYGTEAFF
TRBJ2-2,-,few,TRBV27,TGTGCCAGCAGACAGGGAGGGAACTCCGGGGAGCTGTTTTTT,CASRQGGNSGELFF
TRBJ2-1,TRBD2,few,TRBV7-9,TGTGCCAGCAGCCCAGGAGGATGGACTAGCGGGGAGAATGAGCAGTTCTTC,CASSPGGWTSGENEQFF
TRBJ1-5,-,many,TRBV6-5,TGTGCCAGCAGTTACTTCAGGGGTGCCACTAGCAATCAGCCCCAGCATTTT,CASSYFRGATSNQPQHF
TRBJ2-7,-,many,TRBV7-6,TGTGCCAGCAGCGGCCCCGGACTACACGAGCAGTACTTC,CASSGPGLHEQYF
TRBJ2-7,TRBD1,-,TRBV7-9,TGTGCCAACAGCCCGACAGGGGTCCACCCCCCCTACGAGCAGTACTTC,CANSPTGVHPPYEQYF
TRBJ2-5,TRBD2,few,TRBV18,TGTGCCAGCTCACCACCTGGACTAGCGGGGGCGGCCCAGTACTTC,CASSPPGLAGAAQYF
TRBJ1-1,TRBD1,-,TRBV30,TGTGCCTTGGGACAGCTGAACACTGAAGCTTTCTTT,CALGQLNTEAFF
TRBJ1-2,-,many,TRBV6-5,TGTGCCAGCAGTTACGCCTCGGGAGGGATTGGCTACACCTTC,CASSYASGGIGYTF
TRBJ1-2,-,many,TRBV6-5,TGTGCCAGCAGTTCAAGGGTTGAGGGCGGCTACACCTTC,CASSSRVEGGYTF
TRBJ1-1,TRBD1,-,TRBV19,TGTGCCAGTAGTATAGAAGACAGGGGGCGACGTACTGAAGCTTTCTTT,CASSIEDRGRRTEAFF
TRBJ2-3,-,many,TRBV3-1,TGTGCCAGCAGCCGGGACCCCCAGACAGATACGCAGTATTTT,CASSRDPQTDTQYF
TRBJ2-3,TRBD2,-,TRBV28,TGTGCCAGCAGTTCCTCCCACTCCAGCGGGGGGACAGATACGCAGTATTTT,CASSSSHSSGGTDTQYF
TRBJ2-7,TRBD1,few,TRBV20-1,TGCAGTGCTGTTACCGGGACAGGCCCGAACTACGAGCAGTACTTC,CSAVTGTGPNYEQYF
TRBJ2-1,TRBD1,many,TRBV14,TGTGCCAGCAGCCAAGGGGACAGGGCAAACTACAATGAGCAGTTCTTC,CASSQGDRANYNEQFF
TRBJ2-1,-,few,TRBV28,TGTGCCAGCAGTTCCCTGACAGGACAGCAGTTCTTC,CASSSLTGQQFF
TRBJ2-3,-,many,TRBV20-1,TGCAGTGCCCCTTTTGGAGGGACTGGCACAGATACGCAGTATTTT,CSAPFGGTGTDTQYF
TRBJ2-2,-,many,TRBV12-3/TRBV12-4,TGTGCCAGCACTGGGACACCAAACACCGGGGAGCTGTTTTTT,CASTGTPNTGELFF
TRBJ1-4,TRBD1,-,TRBV27,TGTGCCAGCAGAGTACAGGGGTTTAGTGAAAAACTGTTTTTT,CASRVQGFSEKLFF
TRBJ1-4,-,-,TRBV12-3/TRBV12-4,TGTGCCAGCAGATCAAGCGGACAAGGTGAAAAACTGTTTTTT,CASRSSGQGEKLFF
TRBJ2-1,-,many,TRBV9,TGTGCCAGCAGCGCCAGCTCCTACAATGAGCAGTTCTTC,CASSASSYNEQFF
TRBJ1-4,TRBD1,-,TRBV28,TGTGCCAGCAACCCAGAGGGGACAGGGGAGGTCGGACTGTTTTTT,CASNPEGTGEVGLFF
TRBJ1-3,-,many,TRBV6-2/TRBV6-3,TGTGCCAGCAGTTACACACGGCAGAGCTCTGGAAACACCATATATTTT,CASSYTRQSSGNTIYF
TRBJ2-3,-,many,TRBV11-3,TGTGCCAGCAGCTCCTCCATCCAGGTATCTGGCACAGATACGCAGTATTTT,CASSSSIQVSGTDTQYF
TRBJ1-3,-,few,TRBV29-1,TGCAGCGTCGCAACAGGGACCATTGGAAACACCATATATTTT,CSVATGTIGNTIYF
TRBJ1-1,-,few,TRBV19,TGTGCCAGTAGGACGACAGCGAAGACTGAAGCTTTCTTT,CASRTTAKTEAFF
TRBJ2-5,-,many,TRBV5-1,TGCGCCAGCAGCTTGGCCGGGCAGCAAGAGACCCAGTACTTC,CASSLAGQQETQYF
TRBJ2-1,TRBD2,-,TRBV25-1,TGTGCCAGCAGTGCCCGTGTTAGCGGGGACTCCTACAATGAGCAGTTCTTC,CASSARVSGDSYNEQFF
TRBJ2-1,-,few,TRBV27,TGTGCCAGCAGCAACCGGGGAAACAATGAGCAGTTCTTC,CASSNRGNNEQFF
TRBJ1-1,-,few,TRBV9,TGTGCCAGCAGCGCAGGACAGCAAATGAACACTGAAGCTTTCTTT,CASSAGQQMNTEAFF
TRBJ1-2,-,few,TRBV2,TGTGCCAGCAGGCAACTGGGGGATGGCTACACCTTC,CASRQLGDGYTF
TRBJ1-5,-,many,TRBV20-1,TGCAGTGCTAGCCGTGGTAGCAATCAGCCCCAGCATTTT,CSASRGSNQPQHF
TRBJ2-7,-,few,TRBV3-1,TGTGCCAGCAGCCCCGGGACCAAGGGCTACGAGCAGTACTTC,CASSPGTKGYEQYF
TRBJ2-1,-,-,TRBV6-2/TRBV6-3,TGTGCCAGCAGTTCCGGGACCCTTAGTTCACATGAGCAGTTCTTC,CASSSGTLSSHEQFF
TRBJ2-1,TRBD2,many,TRBV28,TGTGCCAGCAGTTCGGGACTAGCGGGGGATACTTACAATGAGCAGTTCTTC,CASSSGLAGDTYNEQFF
TRBJ2-2,TRBD2,-,TRBV7-9,TGTGCCAGCAGCTCACTACTAGCGGGGGGAAACACCGGGGAGCTGTTTTTT,CASSSLLAGGNTGELFF
TRBJ1-5,TRBD1,few,TRBV6-1,TGTGCCAGCCTGAGCGCGCAGGGGGGACCATATAGCAATCAGCCCCAGCATTTT,CASLSAQGGPYSNQPQHF
TRBJ1-1,-,many,TRBV11-2,TGTGCCAGCAGCTTAGTAGGGGAGTTAAAGAACACTGAAGCTTTCTTT,CASSLVGELKNTEAFF
TRBJ1-4,-,-,TRBV10-3,TGTGCCATCAGTGACGACGGGGGGGTAGGGGAAAAACTGTTTTTT,CAISDDGGVGEKLFF
TRBJ1-5,-,many,TRBV3-1,TGTGCCAGCAGCAAAGGACAGTCCAATCAGCCCCAGCATTTT,CASSKGQSNQPQHF
TRBJ1-5,-,-,TRBV10-3,TGTGCCATCCGAGGGGACCGGGAACAGCCCCAGCATTTT,CAIRGDREQPQHF
TRBJ1-1,TRBD1,many,TRBV7-8,TGTGCCAGCAGCGAGACAGGGCGCACTGAAGCTTTCTTT,CASSETGRTEAFF
TRBJ2-3,-,few,TRBV29-1,TGCAGCGTTCTAAGTTTCACAGATACGCAGTATTTT,CSVLSFTDTQYF